Each of the 13 T cell receptor beta chains below was sequenced from the same sample in a study of shared clonotypes between healthy human individuals. CD45RO negativity and positive selection for CCR7 defined naive CD8 cells, a population that excluded terminally differentiated effector memory CD45RA+ cells. The method was immunoSEQ multiplex PCR; TCRdb's version includes in-frame clones alone and lacks a portion of them. In the table there are some 2,100,000 clones, under 95% of which are singletons. The material sequenced was naive CD8+ T cells from PBMCs. The receptors here all came from a young man in good health. Some clones in this sample may be carry-over from other donors' samples.

The V and J genes are TRBV11-2 and TRBJ1-1, with 7 positions matching TRBD1. Unmatched junction bases numbered 8, after V lost 1 base and J lost 6 bases. Per germline, CDR1 SGHAT and CDR2 FQNNGV. The CDR3 is 15 amino acids. DNA of the CDR3: TGTGCCAGCAGCTTAGGGGCAGGGGGGTTGCCTGAAGCTTTCTTT. It yields the protein CASSLGAGGLPEAFF.

This clone has only one observation. J is TRBJ1-5 and V is TRBV2; TRBD1 matches at 9 bases. The CDR3 has 14 amino acids. Trimming cost V 6 bases and J 6 bases; bases outside gene matches: 6. Germline V gene data show CDR1 as SNHLY and CDR2 as FYNNEI. As DNA, the CDR3 is TGTGCCAGCAGGGCCGGGACAGGGCTTCAGCCCCAGCATTTT. It specifies CASRAGTGLQPQHF.

This sequence joins TRBV27 and TRBJ1-1; D unclear. CDR1 and CDR2 (germline): MNHEY, SMNVEV (reference sequence). The CDR3 is 14 amino acids. V lost 1 base and J 1 base, leaving 7 bases between the germline ends. CDR3 residues: CASSLWAQNTEAFF. CDR3 in DNA: TGTGCCAGCAGTTTATGGGCACAGAACACTGAAGCTTTCTTT.

CDR3: CASRGLDEKLFF. The CDR3 DNA follows: TGTGCCAGCAGGGGGCTTGATGAAAAACTGTTTTTT. V gene TRBV13 combines with J gene TRBJ1-4; D may be TRBD1 (5 bases). The CDR3 is 12 residues long. Germline V gene sequence: CDR1 PRHDT, CDR2 FYEKMQ (reference sequence). Trimming cost V 6 bases and J 6 bases, with 8 bases left between them.

The genes are TRBV7-9 and TRBJ2-1; 9 positions agree with TRBD2. CDR3 length: 15 amino acids. The ends lost 5 bases at V and 7 bases at J; junction bases unmatched: 9. Germline V gene sequence: CDR1 SEHNR, CDR2 FQNEAQ (reference sequence). CDR3 in amino acids: CASSPGRREGNEQFF. The CDR3 DNA reads as TGTGCCAGCAGCCCAGGCAGGCGGGAGGGGAATGAGCAGTTCTTC.

The chain joins TRBV5-8 to TRBJ1-5; 12 bases are shared with TRBD1. The CDR3 is 16 amino acids. The junction had 7 bases not matched to a gene; V was cut back by 2 bases and J by 7 bases. Germline V gene lookup returns CDR1 SGHTS and CDR2 YDEGEE. The CDR3 nucleotides are TGTGCCAGCAGCTTTGGGGACAGGGGGCTAGGGCAGCCCCAGCATTTT. Encoded protein: CASSFGDRGLGQPQHF.

The chain recombines TRBV27 with TRBJ1-2; 7 bases match TRBD1. V lost 6 bases, J lost 6 bases, and 10 bases stayed unmatched. This CDR3 has 14 amino acids. Germline V gene data show CDR1 as MNHEY and CDR2 as SMNVEV (reference sequence). CDR3 region: CASRMTGWGDGYTF. The CDR3 DNA sequence: TGTGCCAGCAGAATGACAGGGTGGGGGGATGGCTACACCTTC.

V usage is TRBV7-9 and J usage is TRBJ2-1; tentatively, D is TRBD1 (5 bases). Germline V gene lookup returns CDR1 SEHNR and CDR2 FQNEAQ (reference sequence). V was cut by 6 bases and J by 8 bases, with 11 bases left in between. The CDR3 has 12 residues. In nucleotides, the CDR3 is TGTGCCAGCAGTCCCAGGGTTGATGAGCAGTTCTTC. Translating gives CASSPRVDEQFF.

CDR3 sequence: CASSVDEGKLFF. DNA for the CDR3: TGTGCCAGCAGCGTAGACGAGGGAAAACTGTTTTTT. The chain is built from TRBV9 and TRBJ1-4; D gene ambiguous. Looked up from germline, CDR1 is SGDLS and CDR2 is YYNGEE. This CDR3 region has 12 residues. The V end lost 0 bases, the J end lost 10 bases, and 7 bases lay between the germline ends.

This rearrangement joins TRBV5-4 to TRBJ2-7, with 13 bases aligning to TRBD2. The length of the CDR3 is 20 residues. With V trimmed by 4 bases and J by 4 bases, 20 bases remained unmatched. Germline values: CDR1 SGHNT, CDR2 YYREEE (reference sequence). The CDR3 region is CASSLAAGLAGEEVAYEQYF. For the CDR3, the DNA is TGTGCCAGCAGCCTGGCGGCCGGACTAGCGGGAGAAGAGGTCGCATACGAGCAGTACTTC.

The CDR3 nucleotides are TGTGCCAGCAGCCAAGTAGGCGGAGGGCCCTTCCACGAGCAGTACTTC. It is translated as CASSQVGGGPFHEQYF. The rearrangement joins TRBV14 to TRBJ2-7, with D perhaps TRBD2 (6 bases). The CDR3 length is 16 residues. V lost 1 base, J lost 5 bases, and 18 bases lay in between. CDR1 and CDR2 (germline): SGHDN, FVKESK. Variable domain in full (rest from reference TRBV14 and TRBJ2-7): EAGVTQFPSHSVIEKGQTVTLRCDPISGHDNLYWYRRVMGKEIKFLLHFVKESKQDESGMPNNRFLAERTGGTYSTLKVQPAELEDSGVYFCASSQVGGGPFHEQYFGPGTRLTVT.

The chain couples TRBV28 to TRBJ2-2; the D is unclear. Germline lookup yields CDR1 MDHEN and CDR2 SYDVKM. This CDR3 has 16 amino acids. With 6 bases removed from V and 4 bases from J, the gap between germline ends came to 18 bases. The CDR3: CASRPPPRSGTGELFF. In nucleotides, the CDR3 is TGTGCCAGCAGGCCCCCCCCTAGGTCGGGCACCGGGGAGCTGTTTTTT.

This clone was seen only once. The chain employs TRBV4-3 and TRBJ2-2; 7 bases line up with TRBD1. With V trimmed by 4 bases and J by 5 bases, 7 bases remained unmatched. The germline V gene encodes CDR1 LGHNA and CDR2 YSLEER. This CDR3 has 15 residues. The CDR3 is CASSPGQDLTGELFF. Here the CDR3 DNA reads TGCGCCAGCAGCCCCGGACAGGACCTGACCGGGGAGCTGTTTTTT.